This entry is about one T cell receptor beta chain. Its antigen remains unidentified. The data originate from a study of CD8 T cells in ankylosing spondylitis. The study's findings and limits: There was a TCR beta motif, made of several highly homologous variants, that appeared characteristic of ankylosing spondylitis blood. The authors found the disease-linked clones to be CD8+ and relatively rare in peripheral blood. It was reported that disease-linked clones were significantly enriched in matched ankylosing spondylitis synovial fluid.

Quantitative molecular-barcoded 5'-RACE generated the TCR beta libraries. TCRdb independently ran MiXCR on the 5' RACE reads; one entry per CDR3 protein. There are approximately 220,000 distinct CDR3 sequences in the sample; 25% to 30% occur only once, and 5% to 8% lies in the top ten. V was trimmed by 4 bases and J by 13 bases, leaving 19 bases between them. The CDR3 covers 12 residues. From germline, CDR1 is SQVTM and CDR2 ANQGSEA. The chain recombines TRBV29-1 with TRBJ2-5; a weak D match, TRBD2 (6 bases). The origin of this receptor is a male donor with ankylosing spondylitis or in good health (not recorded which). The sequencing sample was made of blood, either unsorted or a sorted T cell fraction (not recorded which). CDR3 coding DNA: TGCAGCGTTGCCCTGCGGGCGGGGTCCTGGTACTTC. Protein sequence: CSVALRAGSWYF.